This is a list of T cell receptor beta chains from one sample in a study of post-analysis software for immune sequencing data. From the PCR reads, TCRdb called clonotypes with MiXCR, one entry per CDR3 protein. The sample lists roughly 730,000 distinct CDR3 sequences; roughly 30% were seen once. The specimen sequenced was blood. The receptors derive from a girl aged 10 to 17 with multiple sclerosis. The CDR3 runs from the conserved cysteine through the conserved F or W. D genes are given only for firm matches. Rows may omit the clone size; those that give it use once, few, many or a size class.

TRBJ2-1,.,.,TRBV5-1,CASSQGRDQSSYEQFF,TGCGCCAGCAGCCAGGGACGGGACCAGAGCTCCTACGAGCAGTTCTTC
TRBJ2-5,.,few,TRBV20-1,CSAPPEGLTRETQYF,TGCAGTGCCCCGCCGGAGGGCCTTACTAGAGAGACCCAGTACTTC
TRBJ2-2,TRBD2,few,TRBV4-1,CASSQGPSGGPGELFF,TGCGCCAGCAGCCAAGGGCCTAGCGGCGGGCCCGGGGAGCTGTTTTTT
TRBJ1-1,.,.,TRBV5-1,CASRPGDTEAFF,TGCGCCAGCAGACCAGGGGACACTGAAGCTTTCTTT
TRBJ2-1,TRBD1,.,TRBV29-1,CSVARGTGGQDEQFF,TGCAGCGTTGCGAGGGGGACAGGGGGGCAGGATGAGCAGTTCTTC
TRBJ1-6,.,few,TRBV5-1,CASSLVVSSYNSPLHF,TGCGCCAGCAGCTTGGTGGTGAGCTCCTATAATTCACCCCTCCACTTT
TRBJ2-1,.,.,TRBV20-1,CSARQVGEQFF,TGCAGTGCTAGACAAGTTGGTGAGCAGTTCTTC
TRBJ2-5,.,few,TRBV2,CASSDNRIQETQYF,TGTGCCAGCAGCGATAACAGAATTCAAGAGACCCAGTACTTC
TRBJ2-7,TRBD2,.,TRBV4-3,CASSQVAGKAYEQYF,TGCGCCAGCAGCCAAGTAGCGGGAAAGGCCTACGAGCAGTACTTC
TRBJ2-1,.,.,TRBV11-2,CASSLFPLAHNEQFF,TGTGCCAGCAGCTTATTTCCTCTAGCCCACAATGAGCAGTTCTTC
TRBJ2-7,TRBD2,few,TRBV7-2,CASSLFGAGSSYEQYF,TGTGCCAGCAGCTTATTCGGAGCGGGGAGCTCCTACGAGCAGTACTTC
TRBJ2-1,.,many,TRBV29-1,CSANLVPEQFF,TGCAGCGCAAATCTAGTGCCTGAGCAGTTCTTC
TRBJ2-5,TRBD2,many,TRBV7-8,CASSLVGGGVEETQYF,TGTGCCAGCAGCTTAGTCGGGGGGGGTGTGGAAGAGACCCAGTACTTC
TRBJ1-1,.,once,TRBV20-1,CNARDIRGENTEAFF,TGCAATGCTAGAGATATCAGGGGAGAGAACACTGAAGCTTTCTTT
TRBJ2-5,TRBD1,.,TRBV28,CASSLWGPRGRVDQYF,TGTGCCAGCAGTTTGTGGGGACCCAGGGGGCGAGTTGACCAGTACTTC
TRBJ1-2,.,.,TRBV7-2,CASSSPSPAYGYTF,TGTGCCAGCAGCTCCCCCAGCCCTGCCTATGGCTACACCTTC
TRBJ2-5,.,.,TRBV7-9,CASSPNSKTQYF,TGTGCCAGCAGCCCCAACTCAAAGACCCAGTACTTC